This TCR beta chain is from a study of PD-L1 blockade in urothelial cancer. Whole-study context: Of approximately 29 patients, just under 26 were males with bladder-origin urothelial cancer. Analysis of blood occurred 3 weeks (second dose) and 6 weeks after treatment start. Specimens of blood held a median count of approximately 150,000 T cells.

This CDR3 comprises 15 residues. CDR1 and CDR2 (germline): SGDLS, YYNGEE. The germline V and J ends were trimmed by 3 bases and 6 bases, with 16 bases remaining between them. Stated time point: pretreatment peripheral blood. PCRs each included synthetic TCR analog templates spiked in. The table came from immunoSEQ multiplex PCR; TCRdb's copy has only in-frame clones and leaves some out. The sample includes 35,000 to 45,000 clones, over 75% seen only once; the top ten take more than 20%. Sequences were derived from PBMCs, sampled around atezolizumab (anti-PD-L1) treatment. J is TRBJ2-1 and V is TRBV9, with D possibly matching TRBD2 (7 bases). The source of this sequence is a donor at least 40 years old with urothelial cancer. The CDR3 loop reads CASSALGRGANEQFF. The CDR3 DNA reads TGTGCCAGCAGCGCCCTGGGACGGGGGGCCAATGAGCAGTTCTTC.